This record covers a single TCR beta chain. Its antigen remains unknown. All patients were mismatch repair deficient, assessed by either PCR or immunohistochemistry. The source of the sample is a study of PD-1 blockade in mismatch repair-deficient tumors. The method was immunoSEQ multiplex PCR; TCRdb's version includes in-frame clones alone and lacks a portion of them. The sample consists of 100,000 to 150,000 clones, more than 85% of them appearing once. Study-level results: After pembrolizumab, tumor-resident clones rose rapidly, then generally contracted before radiologic responses.

The germline CDR1 and CDR2 sequences are SGHTA and FQGTGA. The CDR3 consists of 17 residues. Trimming removed 3 bases from V and 4 bases from J; junction bases left unmatched: 8. V usage is TRBV7-3 and J usage is TRBJ2-2, with 10 bases matching TRBD2. The clonotype originates from an adult with mismatch repair-deficient cancer. Sequencing was performed on peripheral blood, taken 44 weeks after starting pembrolizumab. DNA of the CDR3: TGTGCCAGCAGCTTGCTTCCTCTAGCGGGAGTCACCGGGGAGCTGTTTTTT. It codes for CASSLLPLAGVTGELFF.